Shown below are 24 T cell receptor beta chains from a single sample sequenced in a study of Ad26.COV2.S vaccination and SARS-CoV-2 variants. Treatment of the sample: about 20 received Ad26.COV2.S at low or high dose, single or two shots; roughly five received placebo; per-sample allocation not given. Collection of the samples took place on day 63 after the first injection of vaccine or placebo. Assay: immunoSEQ multiplex PCR; the TCRdb copy retains only in-frame clones and omits some. The sample carries about 680,000 clones, roughly 90% recorded once. The sequencing used peripheral blood, collected in a trial of Ad26.COV2.S vaccine versus placebo. Source of these receptors: a person aged 18 to 65 who received the Ad26.COV2.S COVID-19 vaccine or a placebo.

The V and J genes are TRBV4-3 and TRBJ2-2; TRBD1 is a possible D gene (5 bases). Between the trimmed V and J ends, which lost 0 bases and 1 base, there was a span of 6 bases. The CDR3 spans 15 residues. Germline V gives CDR1 LGHNA, CDR2 YSLEER. For the CDR3, the DNA is TGCGCCAGCAGCCAAGATGACAGGAACACCGGGGAGCTGTTTTTT. Its protein is CASSQDDRNTGELFF.

This CDR3 reads CASSLDTGWSYNEQFF. As DNA, the CDR3 is TGTGCCAGCAGCTTAGATACGGGATGGTCCTACAATGAGCAGTTCTTC. The chain couples TRBV11-2 to TRBJ2-1; TRBD2 is a possible D gene (5 bases). Germline lookup yields CDR1 SGHAT and CDR2 FQNNGV. V was cut by 0 bases and J by 1 base, with 10 bases left in between. The CDR3 length is 16 residues.

J is TRBJ2-7 and V is TRBV7-9, with D possibly matching TRBD1 (6 bases). Germline lookup yields CDR1 SEHNR and CDR2 FQNEAQ (reference sequence). V was pared by 3 bases and J by 5 bases, with 11 bases between. The CDR3 has 13 residues. CDR3 sequence reads: CASSFPGANEQYF. The CDR3 DNA follows: TGTGCCAGCAGCTTTCCAGGGGCCAACGAGCAGTACTTC.

CDR3 in DNA: TGTGCCAGCAGTCTCGGGACAGGGGTCCTCATAACCTACAATGAGCAGTTCTTC. It codes for CASSLGTGVLITYNEQFF. J is TRBJ2-1 and V is TRBV27; 10 nucleotides line up with TRBD1. V was pared by 5 bases and J by 2 bases, with 12 bases of the junction left unmatched. The CDR3 is made up of 18 amino acids. Germline-derived CDR1 and CDR2 are MNHEY and SMNVEV (reference sequence).

This clone was counted a single time. The rearrangement links TRBV9 to TRBJ2-6; TRBD1 matches at 8 bases. The V segment lost 4 bases and the J segment 4 bases; nucleotides outside the gene matches: 10. CDR1 and CDR2 from the germline V gene are SGDLS and YYNGEE. The CDR3 is 17 amino acids. The CDR3 loop is CASSLRTGTAGANVLTF. The DNA for the CDR3 is TGTGCCAGCAGCCTACGGACAGGGACAGCAGGGGCCAACGTCCTGACTTTC.

CDR3 coding DNA: TGTGCCAGCAGTGACAACCCCTTGAGAAATGAGCAGTTCTTC. It translates to CASSDNPLRNEQFF. V gene TRBV6-4 combines with J gene TRBJ2-1; D not resolved. The CDR3 is 14 amino acids. Germline V gives CDR1 MRHNA, CDR2 SNTAGT. Trimming cost V 2 bases and J 7 bases, with 12 bases left between them.

The rearrangement links TRBV7-2 to TRBJ2-1, with D maybe TRBD2 (5 bases). Germline V lookup: CDR1 SGHTA, CDR2 FQGNSA. CDR3 length equals 15 residues. The V and J ends lost 3 bases and 4 bases respectively, with 13 bases between them. The CDR3 DNA is TGTGCCAGCAGCTTGGAAGCGGCCCTATACAATGAGCAGTTCTTC. It codes for CASSLEAALYNEQFF.

CDR3 in DNA: TGTGCCAGCTCACCCTTGAGGAACACTGAAGCTTTCTTT. It codes for CASSPLRNTEAFF. The chain joins TRBV18 to TRBJ1-1, with unresolved D. V was clipped by 3 bases and J by 1 base, with 6 bases between them. This CDR3 spans 13 amino acids. Germline loops: CDR1 KGHSH, CDR2 LQKENI.

The rearrangement uses TRBV18 and TRBJ1-5; no firm D call. This CDR3 comprises 16 residues. The V end lost 3 bases, the J end lost 4 bases, and 16 bases lay between the germline ends. The germline CDR1 and CDR2 sequences are KGHSH and LQKENI. CDR3 sequence reads: CASSPGVHRPNQPQHF. In DNA, the CDR3 is TGTGCCAGCTCACCGGGAGTCCATCGGCCAAATCAGCCCCAGCATTTT.

The chain links TRBV14 to TRBJ2-1; TRBD1 aligns across 7 bases. The CDR3 consists of 15 residues. From germline, CDR1 is SGHDN and CDR2 FVKESK. V was clipped by 2 bases and J by 3 bases; unmatched bases: 4. CDR3 region: CASSQWTGDYNEQFF. CDR3 sequence (DNA): TGTGCCAGCAGCCAATGGACAGGAGACTACAATGAGCAGTTCTTC.

V is TRBV3-1 (or the pseudogene TRBV3-2) and J is TRBJ2-1; the D gene is possibly TRBD2 (5 bases). The CDR3 sequence is 16 residues long. V dropped 4 bases and J dropped 6 bases, with 19 bases sitting between them. Germline CDR1 reads LGHDT; CDR2 reads YNNKEL (reference sequence). The CDR3 coding sequence is TGTGCCAGCAGCCGGACGTTCGGACTCCGAGGCAATGAGCAGTTCTTC. It encodes CASSRTFGLRGNEQFF.

The chain uses TRBV27 and TRBJ1-5; D gene ambiguous. Germline CDR1 reads MNHEY; CDR2 reads SMNVEV (reference sequence). The germline V and J ends were trimmed by 4 bases and 9 bases, with 13 bases remaining between them. The CDR3 contains 13 residues. This chain's CDR3 is CASSSGIGLPQHF. The CDR3 region has the DNA TGTGCCAGCAGTTCGGGGATTGGCCTGCCCCAGCATTTT.

The genes are TRBV7-3 and TRBJ1-1; possible D gene TRBD1, 5 bases. Trimming left V 5 bases short and J 4 bases short, with 11 bases between. Germline loops: CDR1 SGHTA, CDR2 FQGTGA. CDR3 length equals 13 residues. This chain's CDR3 is CASSPLGGTEAFF. CDR3 nucleotides: TGTGCCAGCAGCCCGCTGGGGGGCACTGAAGCTTTCTTT.

This chain uses TRBV3-1 (or the pseudogene TRBV3-2) with TRBJ2-1; unclear D gene. The CDR3 sequence is 14 residues long. Trimming took off 3 bases at V and 4 bases at J, with 10 bases between the two ends. Germline V CDR1 and CDR2: LGHDT, YNNKEL (reference sequence). Written as DNA, the CDR3 is TGTGCCAGCAGCCACCTCCTAGGGTACAATGAGCAGTTCTTC. This gives the protein CASSHLLGYNEQFF.

The chain is built from TRBV9 and TRBJ1-4; possible D gene TRBD1, 5 bases. This CDR3 comprises 13 residues. Looked up from germline, CDR1 is SGDLS and CDR2 is YYNGEE. The V gene lost 0 bases and the J gene lost 6 bases, with 6 bases spanning the gap. CDR3 coding DNA: TGTGCCAGCAGCGTAGCGGGGGATGAAAAACTGTTTTTT. Its translation is CASSVAGDEKLFF. Full variable domain (missing parts from reference TRBV9 and TRBJ1-4): DSGVTQTPKHLITATGQRVTLRCSPRSGDLSVYWYQQSLDQGLQFLIQYYNGEERAKGNILERFSAQQFPDLHSELNLSSLELGDSALYFCASSVAGDEKLFFGSGTQLSVL.

The CDR3 DNA follows: TGTGCCAGTAAAAGGGAGGACTATGGCTACACCTTC. This codes for CASKREDYGYTF. The V gene is TRBV19, the J gene TRBJ1-2; D is uncertain. CDR1 is LNHDA and CDR2 is SQIVND in the germline V gene (reference sequence). CDR3 length equals 12 residues. V was trimmed by 7 bases and J by 3 bases, leaving 9 bases between them.

The gene calls are TRBV6-6 and TRBJ1-1; D perhaps matches TRBD1 (6 bases). The V end lost 2 bases, the J end lost 3 bases, and 10 bases lay between the germline ends. CDR1 is MNHNY and CDR2 is SVGAGI in the germline V gene (reference sequence). This CDR3 has 14 residues. CDR3 sequence (DNA): TGTGCCAGCAGTTACGGGGGGGCGGACACTGAAGCTTTCTTT. Translating it yields CASSYGGADTEAFF.

This sequence joins TRBV30 and TRBJ1-1, with D perhaps TRBD1 (6 bases). V lost 7 bases to trimming and J lost 4 bases, with 13 bases between them. Germline V gene lookup returns CDR1 GTSNPN and CDR2 SVGIG (reference sequence). This CDR3 is built from 12 residues. The CDR3 sequence: CALNRVSTEAFF. In nucleotides, the CDR3 is TGTGCCTTAAACAGGGTATCCACTGAAGCTTTCTTT.

The chain carries TRBV2 and TRBJ1-5, with D possibly being TRBD1 (5 bases). The length of the CDR3 is 15 residues. In germline, CDR1 is SNHLY, CDR2 FYNNEI. V was pared by 7 bases and J by 0 bases, with 13 bases between. The CDR3 DNA follows: TGTGCCAGCACCAGGGAGGGATATAGCAATCAGCCCCAGCATTTT. This translates into CASTREGYSNQPQHF.

V gene TRBV5-1 combines with J gene TRBJ1-2; D not resolved. The V gene lost 4 bases and the J gene lost 0 bases, with 10 bases spanning the gap. Germline V gives CDR1 SGHRS, CDR2 YFSETQ. The CDR3 extends over 14 amino acids. CDR3 sequence: CASSPEGANYGYTF. CDR3 sequence (DNA): TGCGCCAGCAGCCCCGAGGGAGCTAACTATGGCTACACCTTC.

The chain joins TRBV19 to TRBJ1-1; 8 nucleotides line up with TRBD1. This CDR3 is built from 15 residues. Germline-derived CDR1 and CDR2 are LNHDA and SQIVND (reference sequence). After removal of 4 bases from V and 3 bases from J, the junction contained 7 bases not matched to a gene. CDR3 residues: CASSTGGRSDTEAFF. DNA of the CDR3: TGTGCCAGTAGTACAGGGGGCCGGAGTGACACTGAAGCTTTCTTT.

This clone came up once. CDR3 coding DNA: TGTGCCAGCAGCCTCGGGGGGGCTCGGGGCTACACCTTC. The encoded protein is CASSLGGARGYTF. The gene calls are TRBV12-3 or TRBV12-4 and TRBJ1-2, with D maybe TRBD1 (6 bases). Deletions cut 6 bases from V and 8 bases from J, with 16 bases between. The CDR3 runs 13 residues.

The V call is TRBV19, the J call TRBJ1-2; 9 bases agree with TRBD1. The CDR3 contains 13 residues. The germline V gene encodes CDR1 LNHDA and CDR2 SQIVND (reference sequence). Trimming cost V 7 bases and J 6 bases; bases outside gene matches: 6. CDR3 in amino acids: CASKDRGDDGYTF. The CDR3 DNA follows: TGTGCCAGTAAGGACAGGGGAGATGATGGCTACACCTTC.

The rearrangement links TRBV12-3 or TRBV12-4 to TRBJ2-7; TRBD1 might be the D (5 bases). This CDR3 is 11 amino acids long. Trimming removed 7 bases from V and 4 bases from J, with 8 bases in between. CDR3 region: CASTQGYEQYF. The CDR3 coding sequence is TGTGCCAGCACCCAGGGTTACGAGCAGTACTTC.